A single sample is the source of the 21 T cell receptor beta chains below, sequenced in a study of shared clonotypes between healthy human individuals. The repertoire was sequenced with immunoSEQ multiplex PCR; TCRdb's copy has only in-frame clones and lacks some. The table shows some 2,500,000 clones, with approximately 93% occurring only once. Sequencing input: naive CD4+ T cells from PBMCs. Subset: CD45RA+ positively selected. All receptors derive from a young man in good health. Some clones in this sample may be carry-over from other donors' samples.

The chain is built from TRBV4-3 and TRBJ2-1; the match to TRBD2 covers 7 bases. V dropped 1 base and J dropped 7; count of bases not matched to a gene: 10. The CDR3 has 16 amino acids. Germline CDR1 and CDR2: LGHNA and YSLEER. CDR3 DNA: TGCGCCAGCAGCCAAGGATTCGGACTAGGAGGTAATGAGCAGTTCTTC. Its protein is CASSQGFGLGGNEQFF.

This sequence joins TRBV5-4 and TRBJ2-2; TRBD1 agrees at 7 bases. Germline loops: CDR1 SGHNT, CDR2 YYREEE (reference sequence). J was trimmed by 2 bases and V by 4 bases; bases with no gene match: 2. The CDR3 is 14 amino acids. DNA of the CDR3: TGTGCCAGCAGCCGGACAGGAAACACCGGGGAGCTGTTTTTT. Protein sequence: CASSRTGNTGELFF.

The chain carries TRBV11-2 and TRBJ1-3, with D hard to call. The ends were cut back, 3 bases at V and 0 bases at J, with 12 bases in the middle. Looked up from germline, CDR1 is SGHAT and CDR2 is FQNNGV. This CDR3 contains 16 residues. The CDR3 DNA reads TGTGCCAGCAGCTTTGGCAGCATGATCTCTGGAAACACCATATATTTT. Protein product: CASSFGSMISGNTIYF.

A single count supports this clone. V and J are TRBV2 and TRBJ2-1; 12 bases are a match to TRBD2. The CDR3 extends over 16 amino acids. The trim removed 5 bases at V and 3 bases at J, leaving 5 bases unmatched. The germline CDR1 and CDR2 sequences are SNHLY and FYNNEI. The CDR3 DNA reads TGTGCCAGCAGTCCACTAGCGGGAGGAAGCTACAATGAGCAGTTCTTC. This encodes CASSPLAGGSYNEQFF.

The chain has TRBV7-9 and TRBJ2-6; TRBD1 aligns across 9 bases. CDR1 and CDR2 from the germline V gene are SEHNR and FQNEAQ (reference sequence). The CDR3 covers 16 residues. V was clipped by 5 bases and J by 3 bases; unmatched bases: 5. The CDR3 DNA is TGTGCCAGCAGCCGGGACAGGGCCTTTGGGGCCAACGTCCTGACTTTC. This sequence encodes CASSRDRAFGANVLTF.

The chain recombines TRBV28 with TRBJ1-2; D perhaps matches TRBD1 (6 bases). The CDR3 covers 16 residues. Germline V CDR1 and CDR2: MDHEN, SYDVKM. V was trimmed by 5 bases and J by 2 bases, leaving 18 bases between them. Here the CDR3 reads CASSLLSTGRNYGYTF. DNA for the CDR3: TGTGCCAGCAGTCTCCTCTCGACAGGACGCAACTATGGCTACACCTTC.

The CDR3 region has the DNA TGTGCCAGCAGTTTGAGACTAGCGGGAGGGGTGTACGAGCAGTACTTC. Its protein is CASSLRLAGGVYEQYF. This chain joins TRBV28 and TRBJ2-7; 14 bases align to TRBD2. With 3 bases clipped from V and 4 bases from J, the junction kept 5 bases outside the gene matches. Germline assignment: CDR1 MDHEN and CDR2 SYDVKM. The CDR3 spans 16 residues.

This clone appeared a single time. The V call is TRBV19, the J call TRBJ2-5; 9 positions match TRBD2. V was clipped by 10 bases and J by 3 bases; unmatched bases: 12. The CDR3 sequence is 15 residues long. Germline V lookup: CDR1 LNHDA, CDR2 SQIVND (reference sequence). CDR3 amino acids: CATRRAGGLEETQYF. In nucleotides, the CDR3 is TGTGCCACACGACGGGCGGGAGGGTTAGAAGAGACCCAGTACTTC.

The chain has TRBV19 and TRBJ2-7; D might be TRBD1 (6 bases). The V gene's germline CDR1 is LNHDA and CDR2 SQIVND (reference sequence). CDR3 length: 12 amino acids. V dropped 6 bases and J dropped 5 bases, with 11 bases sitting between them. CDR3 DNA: TGTGCCAGTAGCTGGGGGACAAACGAGCAGTACTTC. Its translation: CASSWGTNEQYF.

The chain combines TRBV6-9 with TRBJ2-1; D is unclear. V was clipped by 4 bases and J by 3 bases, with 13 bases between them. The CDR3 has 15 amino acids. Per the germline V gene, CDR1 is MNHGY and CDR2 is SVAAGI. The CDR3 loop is CASSSLTPFYNEQFF. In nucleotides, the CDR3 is TGTGCCAGCAGTTCCCTGACACCCTTCTACAATGAGCAGTTCTTC.

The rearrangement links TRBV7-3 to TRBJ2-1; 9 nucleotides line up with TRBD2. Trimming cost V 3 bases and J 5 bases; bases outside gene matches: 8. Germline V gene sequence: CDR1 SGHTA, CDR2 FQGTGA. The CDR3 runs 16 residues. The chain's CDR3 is CASSLGRASGNNEQFF. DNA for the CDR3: TGTGCCAGCAGCTTGGGTCGGGCTAGCGGGAACAATGAGCAGTTCTTC.

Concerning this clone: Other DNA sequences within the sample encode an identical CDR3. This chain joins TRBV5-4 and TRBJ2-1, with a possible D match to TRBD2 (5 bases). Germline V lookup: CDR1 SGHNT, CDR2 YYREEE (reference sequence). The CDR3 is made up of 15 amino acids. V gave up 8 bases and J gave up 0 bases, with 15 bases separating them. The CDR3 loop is CASSPGSSSYNEQFF. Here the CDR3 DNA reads TGTGCCAGTTCACCTGGGAGTAGCTCCTACAATGAGCAGTTCTTC.

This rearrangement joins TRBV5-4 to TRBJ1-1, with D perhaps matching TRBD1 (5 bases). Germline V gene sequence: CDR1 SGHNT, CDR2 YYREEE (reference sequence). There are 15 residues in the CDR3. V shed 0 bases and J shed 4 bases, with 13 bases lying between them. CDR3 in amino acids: CASSLVAGGGTEAFF. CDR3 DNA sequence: TGTGCCAGCAGCTTGGTGGCCGGGGGGGGCACTGAAGCTTTCTTT.

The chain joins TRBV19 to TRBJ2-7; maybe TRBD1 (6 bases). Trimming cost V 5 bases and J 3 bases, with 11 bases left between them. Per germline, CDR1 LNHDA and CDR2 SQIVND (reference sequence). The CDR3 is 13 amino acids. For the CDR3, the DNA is TGTGCCAGTAGTCTATCGGACAGCTACGAGCAGTACTTC. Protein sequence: CASSLSDSYEQYF.

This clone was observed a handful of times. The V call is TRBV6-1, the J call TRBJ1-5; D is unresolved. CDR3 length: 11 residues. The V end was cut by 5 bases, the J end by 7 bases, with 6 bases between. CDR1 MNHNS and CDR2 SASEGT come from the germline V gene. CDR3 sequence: CASSNSQPQHF. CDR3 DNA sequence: TGTGCCAGCAGTAATAGCCAGCCCCAGCATTTT.

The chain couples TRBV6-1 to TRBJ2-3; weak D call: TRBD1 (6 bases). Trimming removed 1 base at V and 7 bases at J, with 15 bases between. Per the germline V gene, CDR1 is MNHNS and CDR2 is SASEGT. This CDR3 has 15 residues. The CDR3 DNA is TGTGCCAGCAGTGAAGGGGGACCGGGGACATATACGCAGTATTTT. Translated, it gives CASSEGGPGTYTQYF.

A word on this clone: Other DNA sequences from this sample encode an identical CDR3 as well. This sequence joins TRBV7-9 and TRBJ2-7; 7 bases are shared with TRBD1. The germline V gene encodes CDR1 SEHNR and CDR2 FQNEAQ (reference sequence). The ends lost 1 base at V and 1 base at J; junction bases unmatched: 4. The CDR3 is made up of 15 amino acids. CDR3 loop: CASSLGRQGSYEQYF. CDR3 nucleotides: TGTGCCAGCAGCTTAGGTCGACAGGGATCCTACGAGCAGTACTTC.

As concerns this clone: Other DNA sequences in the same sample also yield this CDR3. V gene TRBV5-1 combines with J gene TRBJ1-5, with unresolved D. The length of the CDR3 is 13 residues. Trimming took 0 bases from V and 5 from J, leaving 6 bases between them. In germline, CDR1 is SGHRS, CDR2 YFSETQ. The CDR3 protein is CASSLDPDQPQHF. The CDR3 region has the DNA TGCGCCAGCAGCTTGGATCCCGATCAGCCCCAGCATTTT.

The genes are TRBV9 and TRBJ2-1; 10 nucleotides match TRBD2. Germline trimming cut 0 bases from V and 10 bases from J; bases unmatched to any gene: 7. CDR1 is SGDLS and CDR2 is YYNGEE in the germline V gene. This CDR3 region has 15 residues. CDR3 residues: CASSVGTSGGTEQFF. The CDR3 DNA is TGTGCCAGCAGCGTAGGGACTAGCGGAGGTACCGAGCAGTTCTTC.

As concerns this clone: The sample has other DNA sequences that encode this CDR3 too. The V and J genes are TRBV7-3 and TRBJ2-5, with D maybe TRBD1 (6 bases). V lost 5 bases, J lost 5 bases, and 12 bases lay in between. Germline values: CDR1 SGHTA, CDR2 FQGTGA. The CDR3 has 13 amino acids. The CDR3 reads CASSPTGLETQYF. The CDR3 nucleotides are TGTGCCAGCAGCCCCACAGGGTTGGAGACCCAGTACTTC.

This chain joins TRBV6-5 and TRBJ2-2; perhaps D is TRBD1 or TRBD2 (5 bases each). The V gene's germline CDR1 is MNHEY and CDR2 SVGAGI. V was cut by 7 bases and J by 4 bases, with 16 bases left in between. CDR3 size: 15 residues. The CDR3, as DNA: TGTGCCAGCACACGAGGGGCAAGAGGCACCGGGGAGCTGTTTTTT. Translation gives CASTRGARGTGELFF.